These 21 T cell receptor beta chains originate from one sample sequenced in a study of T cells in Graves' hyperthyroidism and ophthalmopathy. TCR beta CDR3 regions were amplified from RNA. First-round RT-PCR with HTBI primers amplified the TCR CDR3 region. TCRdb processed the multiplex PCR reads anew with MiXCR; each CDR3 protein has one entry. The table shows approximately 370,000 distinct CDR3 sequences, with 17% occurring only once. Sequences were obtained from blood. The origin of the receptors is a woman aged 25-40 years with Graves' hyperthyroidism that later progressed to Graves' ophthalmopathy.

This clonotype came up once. CDR3 DNA: TGTGCCAGTAGTACCTGGGCCGGGAGCTCTGGGGCCAACGTCCTGACTTTC. Its translation: CASSTWAGSSGANVLTF. The rearrangement joins TRBV19 to TRBJ2-6; D might be TRBD2 (6 bases). With 4 bases removed from V and 0 bases from J, the gap between germline ends came to 13 bases. CDR3 length: 17 residues. Germline-derived CDR1 and CDR2 are LNHDA and SQIVND (reference sequence).

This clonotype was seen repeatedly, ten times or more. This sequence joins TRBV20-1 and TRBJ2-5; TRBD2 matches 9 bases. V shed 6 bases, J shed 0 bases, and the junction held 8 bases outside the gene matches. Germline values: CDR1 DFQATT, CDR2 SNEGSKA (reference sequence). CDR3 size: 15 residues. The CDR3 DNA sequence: TGCAGTGCCGAAGATAGCGGGAGTAACCAAGAGACCCAGTACTTC. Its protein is CSAEDSGSNQETQYF.

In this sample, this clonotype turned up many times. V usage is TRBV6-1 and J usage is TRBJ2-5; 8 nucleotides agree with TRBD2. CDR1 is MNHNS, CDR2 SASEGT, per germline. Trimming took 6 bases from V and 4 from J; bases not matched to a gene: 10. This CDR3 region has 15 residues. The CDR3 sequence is CASSPRVAGGETQYF. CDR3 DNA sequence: TGTGCCAGCAGCCCAAGGGTGGCGGGAGGAGAGACCCAGTACTTC.

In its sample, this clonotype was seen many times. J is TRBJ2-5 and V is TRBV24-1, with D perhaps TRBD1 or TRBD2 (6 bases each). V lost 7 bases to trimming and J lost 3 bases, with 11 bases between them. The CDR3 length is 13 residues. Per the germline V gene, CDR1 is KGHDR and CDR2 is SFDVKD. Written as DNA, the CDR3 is TGTGCCACCAGCCCCGGGGGCGAAGAGACCCAGTACTTC. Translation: CATSPGGEETQYF.

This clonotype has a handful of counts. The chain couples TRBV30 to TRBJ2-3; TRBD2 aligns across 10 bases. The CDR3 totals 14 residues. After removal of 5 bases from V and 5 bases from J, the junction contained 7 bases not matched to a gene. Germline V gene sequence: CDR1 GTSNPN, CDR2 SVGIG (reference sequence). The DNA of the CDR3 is TGTGCCTGGGGAGCGGGGGGGCCAGGAGATACGCAGTATTTT. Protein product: CAWGAGGPGDTQYF. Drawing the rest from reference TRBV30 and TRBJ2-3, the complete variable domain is SQTIHQWPATLVQPVGSPLSLECTVEGTSNPNLYWYRQAAGRGLQLLFYSVGIGQISSEVPQNLSASRPQDRQFILSSKKLLLSDSGFYLCAWGAGGPGDTQYFGPGTRLTVL.

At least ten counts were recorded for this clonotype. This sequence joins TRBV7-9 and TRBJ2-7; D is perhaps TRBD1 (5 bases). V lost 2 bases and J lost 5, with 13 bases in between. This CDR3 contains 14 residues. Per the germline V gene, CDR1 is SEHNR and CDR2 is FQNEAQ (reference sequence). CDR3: CASSLQGKRHEQYF. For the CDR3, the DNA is TGTGCCAGCAGCTTACAGGGAAAGCGTCACGAGCAGTACTTC.

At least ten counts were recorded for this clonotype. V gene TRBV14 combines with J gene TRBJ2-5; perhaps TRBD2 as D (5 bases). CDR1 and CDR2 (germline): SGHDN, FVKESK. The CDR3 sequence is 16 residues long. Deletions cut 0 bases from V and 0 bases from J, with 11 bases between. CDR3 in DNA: TGTGCCAGCAGCCAAGATAAAGAGGGCTACCAAGAGACCCAGTACTTC. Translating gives CASSQDKEGYQETQYF.

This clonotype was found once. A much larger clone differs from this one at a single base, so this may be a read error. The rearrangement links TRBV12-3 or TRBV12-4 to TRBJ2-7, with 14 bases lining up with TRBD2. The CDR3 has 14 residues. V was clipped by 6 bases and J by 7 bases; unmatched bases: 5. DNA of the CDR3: TGTGCCAGCAGAGGGACTAGCGGGAGTAGTGAGCAGTACTTC. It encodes CASRGTSGSSEQYF.

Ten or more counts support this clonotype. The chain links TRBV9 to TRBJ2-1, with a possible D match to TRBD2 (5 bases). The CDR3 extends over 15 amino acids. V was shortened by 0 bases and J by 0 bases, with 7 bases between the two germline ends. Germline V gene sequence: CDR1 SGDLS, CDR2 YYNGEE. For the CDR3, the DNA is TGTGCCAGCAGCGTAGAGGACTTCTCCTACAATGAGCAGTTCTTC. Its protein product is CASSVEDFSYNEQFF.

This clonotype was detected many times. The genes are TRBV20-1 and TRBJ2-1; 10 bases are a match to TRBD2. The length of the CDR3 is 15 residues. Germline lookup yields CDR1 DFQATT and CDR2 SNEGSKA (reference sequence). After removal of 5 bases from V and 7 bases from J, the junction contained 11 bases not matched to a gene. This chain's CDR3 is CSALVTTSGHNEQFF. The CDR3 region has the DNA TGCAGTGCTCTGGTAACGACTAGCGGGCATAATGAGCAGTTCTTC.

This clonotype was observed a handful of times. The DNA of the CDR3 is TGTGCCAGCAGCCAAGAATCGGGGTGGGGTTCACCCCTCCACTTT. Protein sequence: CASSQESGWGSPLHF. The J gene is TRBJ1-6, the V gene TRBV3-1, with no clear D. Trimming stripped 0 bases from V and 9 bases from J, with 12 bases between. The CDR3 spans 15 residues. CDR1 and CDR2 from the germline V gene are LGHDT and YNNKEL (reference sequence).

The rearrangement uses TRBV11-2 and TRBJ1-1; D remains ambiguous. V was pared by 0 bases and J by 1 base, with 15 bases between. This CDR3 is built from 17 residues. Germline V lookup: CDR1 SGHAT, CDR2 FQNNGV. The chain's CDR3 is CASSLDGQPARNTEAFF. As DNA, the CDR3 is TGTGCCAGCAGCTTAGATGGCCAACCCGCTAGGAACACTGAAGCTTTCTTT.

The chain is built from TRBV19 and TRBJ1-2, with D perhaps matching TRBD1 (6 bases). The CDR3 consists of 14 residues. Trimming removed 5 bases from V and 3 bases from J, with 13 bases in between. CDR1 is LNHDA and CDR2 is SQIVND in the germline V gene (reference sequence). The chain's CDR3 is CASSPWGADYGYTF. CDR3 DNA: TGTGCCAGTAGTCCATGGGGGGCTGACTATGGCTACACCTTC.

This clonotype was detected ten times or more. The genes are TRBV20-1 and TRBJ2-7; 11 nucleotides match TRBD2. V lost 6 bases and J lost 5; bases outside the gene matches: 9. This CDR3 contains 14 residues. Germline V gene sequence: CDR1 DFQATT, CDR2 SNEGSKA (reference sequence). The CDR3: CSAPPGLAEDEQYF. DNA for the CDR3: TGCAGTGCACCACCGGGACTAGCGGAGGACGAGCAGTACTTC.

The CDR3 loop reads CASSEKGRTGVFEQFF. As DNA, the CDR3 is TGTGCCAGCAGCGAAAAGGGCCGAACTGGGGTTTTTGAGCAGTTCTTC. V usage is TRBV4-2 and J usage is TRBJ2-1, with unresolved D. Trimming cost V 5 bases and J 9 bases, with 23 bases left between them. The germline V gene encodes CDR1 LGHNA and CDR2 YNFKEQ. The CDR3 runs to 16 residues.

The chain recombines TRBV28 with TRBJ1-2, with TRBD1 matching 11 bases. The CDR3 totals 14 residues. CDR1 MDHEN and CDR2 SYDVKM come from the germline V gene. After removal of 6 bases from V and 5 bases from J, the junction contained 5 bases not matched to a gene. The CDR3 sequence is CASRRGTGGYGYTF. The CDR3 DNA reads TGTGCCAGCAGGAGAGGGACAGGGGGTTATGGCTACACCTTC.

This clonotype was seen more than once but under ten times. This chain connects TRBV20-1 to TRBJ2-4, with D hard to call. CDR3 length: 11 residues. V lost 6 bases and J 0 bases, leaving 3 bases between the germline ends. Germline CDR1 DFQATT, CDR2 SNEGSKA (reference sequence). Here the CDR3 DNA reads TGCAGTGCGGGAGCCAAAAACATTCAGTACTTC. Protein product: CSAGAKNIQYF.

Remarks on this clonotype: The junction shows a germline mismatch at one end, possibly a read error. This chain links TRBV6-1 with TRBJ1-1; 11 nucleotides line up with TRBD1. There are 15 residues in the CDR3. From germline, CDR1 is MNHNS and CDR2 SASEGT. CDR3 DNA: TGCGCCAGCAGTGAAGAGGGACAGGGGGGGACTGAAGCTTTCTTT. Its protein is CASSEEGQGGTEAFF.

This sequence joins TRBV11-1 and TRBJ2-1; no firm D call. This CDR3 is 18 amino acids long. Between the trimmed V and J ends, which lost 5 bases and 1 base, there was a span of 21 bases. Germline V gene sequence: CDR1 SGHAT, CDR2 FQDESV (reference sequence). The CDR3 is CASSPYISWVESYNEQFF. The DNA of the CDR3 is TGTGCCAGCAGCCCCTATATTTCCTGGGTTGAGTCCTACAATGAGCAGTTCTTC. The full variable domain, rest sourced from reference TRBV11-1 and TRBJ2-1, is EAEVAQSPRYKITEKSQAVAFWCDPISGHATLYWYRQILGQGPELLVQFQDESVVDDSQLPKDRFSAERLKGVDSTLKIQPAELGDSAMYLCASSPYISWVESYNEQFFGPGTRLTVL.

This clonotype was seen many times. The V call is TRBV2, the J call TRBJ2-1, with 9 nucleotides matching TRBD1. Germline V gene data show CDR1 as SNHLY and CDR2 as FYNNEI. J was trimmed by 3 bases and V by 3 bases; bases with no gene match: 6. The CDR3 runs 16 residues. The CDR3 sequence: CASSDPGQGNYNEQFF. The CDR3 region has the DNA TGTGCCAGCAGTGATCCGGGACAGGGTAACTACAATGAGCAGTTCTTC.

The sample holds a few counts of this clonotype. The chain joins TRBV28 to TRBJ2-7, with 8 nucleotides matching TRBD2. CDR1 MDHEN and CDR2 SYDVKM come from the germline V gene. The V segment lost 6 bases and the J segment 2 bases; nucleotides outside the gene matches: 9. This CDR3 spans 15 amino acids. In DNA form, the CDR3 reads TGTGCCAGCAGACCTTTCCCGGGACTAGCCTACGAGCAGTACTTC. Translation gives CASRPFPGLAYEQYF.